This TCR beta chain was sequenced in a study of human CD8 memory T cell subsets. Germline V gives CDR1 MNHEY, CDR2 SMNVEV (reference sequence). The CDR3 spans 15 residues. It was UMI-labeled 5' RACE by which the TCR beta libraries were made. TCRdb reprocessed the 5' RACE reads; each CDR3 protein has one entry and no DNA is given. The listing contains about 10,000 distinct CDR3 sequences. The TCR sequence derives from a human donor in good health. Sequencing used CD8+ stem-like memory T cells (TSCM and TCM) sorted from PBMCs. The subset: stem-like memory CD8 T cells (TSTEM), CCR7+ PD-1- TIGIT-. The chain carries TRBV27 and TRBJ2-2. The CDR3 loop reads CASSATNWDTGELFF.